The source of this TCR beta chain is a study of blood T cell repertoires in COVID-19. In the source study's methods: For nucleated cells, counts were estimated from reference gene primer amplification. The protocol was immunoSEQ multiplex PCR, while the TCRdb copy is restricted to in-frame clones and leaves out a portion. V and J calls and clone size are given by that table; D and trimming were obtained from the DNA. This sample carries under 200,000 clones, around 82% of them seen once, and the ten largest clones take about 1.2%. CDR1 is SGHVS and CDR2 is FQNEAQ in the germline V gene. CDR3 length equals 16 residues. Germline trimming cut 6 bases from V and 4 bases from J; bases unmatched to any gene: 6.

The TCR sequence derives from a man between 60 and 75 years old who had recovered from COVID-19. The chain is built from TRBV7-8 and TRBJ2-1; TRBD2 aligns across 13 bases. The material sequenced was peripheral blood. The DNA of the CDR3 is TGTGCCAGCAGACCTACTAGCGGGGGGGCTTACAATGAGCAGTTCTTC. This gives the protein CASRPTSGGAYNEQFF.